This TCR beta chain comes out of a study of blood T cell repertoires in COVID-19. Overall study context: Sources were T cells, B-cell-depleted T cells, or PBMCs; the material itself was cDNA or gDNA.

This CDR3 comprises 17 residues. Germline V gene lookup returns CDR1 LNHDA and CDR2 SQIVND (reference sequence). Trimming took 1 base from V and 4 from J; bases not matched to a gene: 7. This table comes from immunoSEQ multiplex PCR, and its TCRdb copy is limited to in-frame clones, with some not included. The sample has 65,000 to 90,000 clones, 70% to 80% seen once. Seattle patients were enrolled while actively infected and followed longitudinally. Source material: peripheral blood. The TCR comes from a man between 65 and 85 years old with COVID-19, enrolled during active disease. This chain links TRBV19 with TRBJ2-1, with 10 bases that match TRBD1. The CDR3: CASSIGRGTGVYNEQFF. For the CDR3, the DNA is TGTGCCAGTAGTATAGGTAGGGGGACAGGGGTTTACAATGAGCAGTTCTTC.